The clone carrying this T cell receptor (beta chain) was seen only once. Time point meaning: baseline, week 1 (first vaccination visit). As to treatment: pre-vaccination baseline after standard-of-care therapy. Each astrocytoma in the donors was new, WHO grade 3 or 4, IDH1-mutant and ATRX-lost. The J segment lost 2 bases and the V segment lost 3 bases, leaving 2 bases of the junction unmatched. The germline V gene has CDR1 SGHDT and CDR2 YYEEEE. This CDR3 is 13 amino acids long. Profiled with immunoSEQ multiplex PCR; TCRdb holds only in-frame clones, not every one. The repertoire holds tens of thousands of clones, with roughly 85% as singletons. This sample was taken from a study of a mutant IDH1 vaccine in newly diagnosed glioma.

This sequence originates from a woman between 45 and 65 years old with glioma. The V and J genes are TRBV5-6 and TRBJ2-7; TRBD1 aligns across 7 bases. The specimen was PBMCs, collected from a glioma patient treated with radiotherapy, temozolomide or both. In DNA, the CDR3 is TGTGCCAGCAGCTACGGGACAGCCTACGAGCAGTACTTC. It is translated as CASSYGTAYEQYF. The whole variable domain, remainder taken from reference TRBV5-6 and TRBJ2-7, is DAGVTQSPTHLIKTRGQQVTLRCSPKSGHDTVSWYQQALGQGPQFIFQYYEEEERQRGNFPDRFSGHQFPNYSSELNVNALLLGDSALYLCASSYGTAYEQYFGPGTRLTVT.